One T cell receptor beta chain is described in this entry. Its antigen remains unknown. The entry originates in a study of PD-1 blockade in classical Hodgkin lymphoma. Regarding the study as a whole: TCR diversity rose significantly by C4D1 in CD4+ but not CD8+ cells. Complete responders started with a diversity level that resembled newly diagnosed patients at baseline.

All patients experienced relapse after autologous stem cell transplantation, and brentuximab vedotin exposure was variable. CDR1 and CDR2 from the germline V gene are SGHRS and YFSETQ. The CDR3 runs 14 residues. V lost 6 bases to trimming and J lost 2 bases; unmatched junction nucleotides: 6. Method: immunoSEQ multiplex PCR; TCRdb's copy keeps in-frame clones and lacks some. The sample lists more than 40,000 clones; roughly 86% were seen once. This clonotype was sampled from a human donor with classical Hodgkin lymphoma. This chain uses TRBV5-1 with TRBJ1-2; 8 nucleotides agree with TRBD1. The starting material was peripheral blood mononuclear cells (PBMCs), obtained at baseline. The CDR3 sequence is CASNPGDRNYGYTF. In DNA, the CDR3 is TGCGCCAGCAACCCAGGGGACAGGAACTATGGCTACACCTTC.